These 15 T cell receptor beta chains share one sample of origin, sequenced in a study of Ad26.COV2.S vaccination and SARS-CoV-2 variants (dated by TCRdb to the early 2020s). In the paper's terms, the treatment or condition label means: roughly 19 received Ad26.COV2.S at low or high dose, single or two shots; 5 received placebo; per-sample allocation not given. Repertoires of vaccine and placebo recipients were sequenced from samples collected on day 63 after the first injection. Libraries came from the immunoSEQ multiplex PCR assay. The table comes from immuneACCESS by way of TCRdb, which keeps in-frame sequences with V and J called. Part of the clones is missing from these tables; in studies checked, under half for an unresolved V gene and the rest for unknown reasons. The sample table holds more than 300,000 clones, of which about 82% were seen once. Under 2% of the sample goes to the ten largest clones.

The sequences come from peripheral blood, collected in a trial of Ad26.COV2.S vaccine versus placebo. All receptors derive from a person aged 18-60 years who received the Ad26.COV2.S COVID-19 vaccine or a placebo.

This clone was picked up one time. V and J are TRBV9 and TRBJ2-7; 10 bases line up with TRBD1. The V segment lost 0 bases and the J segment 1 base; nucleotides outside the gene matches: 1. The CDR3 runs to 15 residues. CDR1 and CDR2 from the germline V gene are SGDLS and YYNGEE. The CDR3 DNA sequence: TGTGCCAGCAGCGTAGGGACAGGGGGATCCTACGAGCAGTACTTC. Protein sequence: CASSVGTGGSYEQYF.

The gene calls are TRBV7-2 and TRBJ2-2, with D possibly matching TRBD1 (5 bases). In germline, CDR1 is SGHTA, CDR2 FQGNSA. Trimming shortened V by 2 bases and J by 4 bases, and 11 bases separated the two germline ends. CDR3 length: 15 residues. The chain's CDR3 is CASSLSREVTGELFF. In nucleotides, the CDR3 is TGTGCCAGCAGCTTAAGCAGGGAAGTCACCGGGGAGCTGTTTTTT.

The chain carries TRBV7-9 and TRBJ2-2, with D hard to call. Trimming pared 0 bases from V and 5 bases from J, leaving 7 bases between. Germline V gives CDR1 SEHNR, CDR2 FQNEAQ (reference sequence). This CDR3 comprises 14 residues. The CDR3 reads CASSLAGFTGELFF. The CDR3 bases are TGTGCCAGCAGCTTAGCGGGTTTTACCGGGGAGCTGTTTTTT.

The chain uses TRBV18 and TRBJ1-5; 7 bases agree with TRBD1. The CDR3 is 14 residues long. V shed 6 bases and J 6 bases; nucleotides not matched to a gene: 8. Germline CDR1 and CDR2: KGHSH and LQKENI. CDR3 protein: CASSLTGYRQPQHF. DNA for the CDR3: TGTGCCAGCTCTCTGACAGGGTATCGTCAGCCCCAGCATTTT. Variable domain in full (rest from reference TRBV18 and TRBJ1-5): NAGVMQNPRHLVRRRGQEARLRCSPMKGHSHVYWYRQLPEEGLKFMVYLQKENIIDESGMPKERFSAEFPKEGPSILRIQQVVRGDSAAYFCASSLTGYRQPQHFGDGTRLSIL.

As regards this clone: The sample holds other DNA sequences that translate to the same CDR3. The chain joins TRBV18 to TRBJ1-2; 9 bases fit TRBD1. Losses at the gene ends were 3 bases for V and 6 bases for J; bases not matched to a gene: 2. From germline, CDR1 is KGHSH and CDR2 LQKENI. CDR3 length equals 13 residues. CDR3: CASSPGTGNGYTF. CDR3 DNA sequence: TGTGCCAGCTCACCCGGGACAGGGAATGGCTACACCTTC.

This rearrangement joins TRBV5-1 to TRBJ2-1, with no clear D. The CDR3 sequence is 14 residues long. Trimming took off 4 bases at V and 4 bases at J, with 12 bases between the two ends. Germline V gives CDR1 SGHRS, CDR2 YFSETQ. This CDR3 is CASSRALSYNEQFF. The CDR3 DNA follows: TGCGCCAGCAGCAGGGCCCTTTCTTACAATGAGCAGTTCTTC. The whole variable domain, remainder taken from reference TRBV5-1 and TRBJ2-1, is KAGVTQTPRYLIKTRGQQVTLSCSPISGHRSVSWYQQTPGQGLQFLFEYFSETQRNKGNFPGRFSGRQFSNSRSEMNVSTLELGDSALYLCASSRALSYNEQFFGPGTRLTVL.

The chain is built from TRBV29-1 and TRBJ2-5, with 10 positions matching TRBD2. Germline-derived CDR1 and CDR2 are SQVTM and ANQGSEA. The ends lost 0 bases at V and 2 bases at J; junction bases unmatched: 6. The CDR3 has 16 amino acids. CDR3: CSVEDFLAGVQETQYF. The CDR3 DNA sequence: TGCAGCGTTGAAGACTTCCTAGCGGGGGTGCAAGAGACCCAGTACTTC. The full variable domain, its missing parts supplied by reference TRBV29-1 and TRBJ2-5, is SAVISQKPSRDICQRGTSLTIQCQVDSQVTMMFWYRQQPGQSLTLIATANQGSEATYESGFVIDKFPISRPNLTFSTLTVSNMSPEDSSIYLCSVEDFLAGVQETQYFGPGTRLLVL.

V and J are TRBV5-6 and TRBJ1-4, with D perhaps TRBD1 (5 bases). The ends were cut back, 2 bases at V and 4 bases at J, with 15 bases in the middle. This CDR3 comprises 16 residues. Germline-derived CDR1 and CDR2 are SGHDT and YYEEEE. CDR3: CASSLYEEGNNEKLFF. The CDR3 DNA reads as TGTGCCAGCAGCTTATATGAGGAGGGGAATAATGAAAAACTGTTTTTT.

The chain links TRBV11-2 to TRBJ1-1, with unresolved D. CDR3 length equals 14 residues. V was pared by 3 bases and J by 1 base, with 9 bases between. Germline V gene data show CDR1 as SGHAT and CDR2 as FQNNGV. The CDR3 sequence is CASSLGWENTEAFF. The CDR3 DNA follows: TGTGCCAGCAGCTTGGGTTGGGAGAACACTGAAGCTTTCTTT.

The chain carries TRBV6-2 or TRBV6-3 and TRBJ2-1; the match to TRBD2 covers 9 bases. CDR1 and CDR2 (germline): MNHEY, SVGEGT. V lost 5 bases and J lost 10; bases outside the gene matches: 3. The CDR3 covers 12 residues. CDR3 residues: CASSPLAGEQFF. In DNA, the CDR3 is TGTGCCAGCAGTCCCCTAGCGGGGGAGCAGTTCTTC.

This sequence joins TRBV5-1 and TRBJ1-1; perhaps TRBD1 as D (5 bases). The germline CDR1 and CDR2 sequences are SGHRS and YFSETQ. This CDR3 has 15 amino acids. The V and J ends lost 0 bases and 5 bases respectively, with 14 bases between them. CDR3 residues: CASSLGGRGGTEAFF. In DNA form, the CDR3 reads TGCGCCAGCAGCTTGGGAGGGAGGGGAGGGACTGAAGCTTTCTTT.

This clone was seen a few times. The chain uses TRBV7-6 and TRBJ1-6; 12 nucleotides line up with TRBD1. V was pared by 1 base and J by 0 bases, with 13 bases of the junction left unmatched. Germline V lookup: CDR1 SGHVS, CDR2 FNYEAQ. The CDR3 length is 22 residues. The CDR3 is CASSLVAPTGQGAHSYNSPLHF. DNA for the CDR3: TGTGCCAGCAGCTTAGTTGCCCCTACGGGACAGGGGGCCCACTCCTATAATTCACCCCTCCACTTT.

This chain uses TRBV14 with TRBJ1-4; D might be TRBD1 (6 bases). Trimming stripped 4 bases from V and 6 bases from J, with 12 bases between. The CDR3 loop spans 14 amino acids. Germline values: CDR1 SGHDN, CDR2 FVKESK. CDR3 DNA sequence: TGTGCCAGCAGCCCACAGGGTTGGGATGAAAAACTGTTTTTT. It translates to CASSPQGWDEKLFF. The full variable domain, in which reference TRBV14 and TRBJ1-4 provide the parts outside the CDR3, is EAGVTQFPSHSVIEKGQTVTLRCDPISGHDNLYWYRRVMGKEIKFLLHFVKESKQDESGMPNNRFLAERTGGTYSTLKVQPAELEDSGVYFCASSPQGWDEKLFFGSGTQLSVL.

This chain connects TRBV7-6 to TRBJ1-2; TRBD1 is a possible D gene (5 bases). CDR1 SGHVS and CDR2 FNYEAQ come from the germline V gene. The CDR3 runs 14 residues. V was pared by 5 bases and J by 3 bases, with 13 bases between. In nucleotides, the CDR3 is TGTGCCAGCAGCCCCGGCGGGGGGGACTATGGCTACACCTTC. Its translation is CASSPGGGDYGYTF.

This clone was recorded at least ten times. This CDR3 reads CAWSPRDKNTEAFF. For the CDR3, the DNA is TGTGCCTGGAGCCCAAGGGACAAGAACACTGAAGCTTTCTTT. This chain links TRBV30 with TRBJ1-1; tentative D call: TRBD1 (6 bases). V was clipped by 3 bases and J by 1 base, with 12 bases between them. The CDR3 is 14 residues long. The germline V gene encodes CDR1 GTSNPN and CDR2 SVGIG (reference sequence).